The 28 T cell receptor beta chains listed next were all sequenced from one sample in a study of cytomegalovirus exposure and HLA in healthy donors. Vbeta (60) and Jbeta (13) primers were used in the PCR. Generated by immunoSEQ multiplex PCR, the TCRdb table keeps only in-frame clones and is missing some. The repertoire table contains tens of thousands of clones. The sequencing input was PBMCs. The receptors come from a man between 35 and 55 years old in good health and CMV-seronegative.

The chain carries TRBV5-1 and TRBJ1-2; TRBD1 agrees at 8 bases. The V gene end was trimmed by 4 bases and the J gene end by 2 bases; junction bases not matched to a gene: 10. The germline V gene encodes CDR1 SGHRS and CDR2 YFSETQ. This CDR3 region has 16 residues. CDR3 sequence: CASSHGRDRINYGYTF. CDR3 coding DNA: TGCGCCAGCAGCCACGGCCGGGACAGGATAAACTATGGCTACACCTTC.

This chain links TRBV11-2 with TRBJ1-2; D is unclear. The germline V and J ends were trimmed by 1 base and 14 bases, with 14 bases remaining between them. CDR3 size: 12 residues. Germline-derived CDR1 and CDR2 are SGHAT and FQNNGV. The CDR3 spells CASSLVAGMGTF. The DNA for the CDR3 is TGTGCCAGCAGCTTAGTGGCGGGAATGGGAACCTTC.

This sequence joins TRBV10-2 and TRBJ1-1, with 12 nucleotides matching TRBD1. The ends lost 8 bases at V and 0 bases at J; junction bases unmatched: 4. CDR1 and CDR2 from the germline V gene are WSHSY and SAAADI. The CDR3 consists of 15 residues. CDR3 residues: CASGDRGQVNTEAFF. For the CDR3, the DNA is TGCGCCAGCGGGGACAGGGGGCAAGTGAACACTGAAGCTTTCTTT.

The rearrangement joins TRBV10-3 to TRBJ2-1; D is possibly TRBD2 (6 bases). V lost 1 base and J lost 7, with 14 bases in between. The CDR3 has 15 amino acids. Germline values: CDR1 ENHRY, CDR2 SYGVKD. The CDR3 nucleotides read TGTGCCATCAGTGAGTACGGGACTGGGGAGAATGAGCAGTTCTTC. Translating it yields CAISEYGTGENEQFF.

The chain is built from TRBV2 and TRBJ1-1; 7 bases match TRBD1. This CDR3 region has 13 residues. V was clipped by 6 bases and J by 5 bases; unmatched bases: 6. Germline V gives CDR1 SNHLY, CDR2 FYNNEI. Written as DNA, the CDR3 is TGTGCCAGCAGCAACCAGGGGGGAACTGAAGCTTTCTTT. It encodes CASSNQGGTEAFF.

The chain links TRBV7-3 to TRBJ1-3, with D possibly TRBD1 on 6 matching bases. Germline-derived CDR1 and CDR2 are SGHTA and FQGTGA. V gave up 5 bases and J gave up 4 bases, with 15 bases separating them. The CDR3 extends over 15 amino acids. CDR3 amino acids: CASSQNPGQGNTIYF. The CDR3 DNA is TGTGCCAGCAGCCAGAACCCCGGACAGGGAAACACCATATATTTT.

The chain has TRBV11-2 and TRBJ2-3; D gene unclear. The germline CDR1 and CDR2 sequences are SGHAT and FQNNGV. Trimming shortened V by 6 bases and J by 6 bases, and 7 bases separated the two germline ends. The length of the CDR3 is 11 residues. This CDR3 reads CASSYGDTQYF. For the CDR3, the DNA is TGTGCCAGCAGTTACGGGGATACGCAGTATTTT. The whole variable domain, filled in from reference TRBV11-2 and TRBJ2-3, reads EAGVAQSPRYKIIEKRQSVAFWCNPISGHATLYWYQQILGQGPKLLIQFQNNGVVDDSQLPKDRFSAERLKGVDSTLKIQPAKLEDSAVYLCASSYGDTQYFGPGTRLTVL.

The gene calls are TRBV5-4 and TRBJ1-1, with 7 bases lining up with TRBD1. The germline gives CDR1 SGHNT, CDR2 YYREEE (reference sequence). V lost 4 bases and J lost 1; bases outside the gene matches: 10. CDR3 length: 16 amino acids. CDR3 sequence (DNA): TGTGCCAGCAGCCCCCCTCCGAGGGGGCGGAACACTGAAGCTTTCTTT. Its protein is CASSPPPRGRNTEAFF.

The CDR3 protein is CASKGTDTQYF. CDR3 nucleotide sequence: TGTGCCAGCAAGGGGACAGATACGCAGTATTTT. The V gene is TRBV27, the J gene TRBJ2-3; maybe TRBD1 (5 bases). The germline CDR1 and CDR2 sequences are MNHEY and SMNVEV (reference sequence). V was shortened by 7 bases and J by 3 bases, with 5 bases between the two germline ends. This CDR3 has 11 residues.

This CDR3 reads CASSLTVAGVTEKLFF. CDR3 coding DNA: TGTGCCAGCAGCCTCACTGTTGCGGGTGTAACAGAAAAACTGTTTTTT. The chain combines TRBV13 with TRBJ1-4; D not certain. The CDR3 runs 16 residues. V gave up 5 bases and J gave up 8 bases, with 21 bases separating them. Germline CDR1 reads PRHDT; CDR2 reads FYEKMQ (reference sequence).

The gene calls are TRBV2 and TRBJ1-2; D unresolved. Germline V gene data show CDR1 as SNHLY and CDR2 as FYNNEI. The CDR3 contains 15 residues. The V end lost 7 bases, the J end lost 7 bases, and 22 bases lay between the germline ends. The CDR3 DNA reads TGTGCCAGCAACCCAGTGACCGAGAAGGGAGGTGGCTACACCTTC. It codes for CASNPVTEKGGGYTF.

V is TRBV18 and J is TRBJ1-1; TRBD1 is a possible D gene (6 bases). Germline V gene data show CDR1 as KGHSH and CDR2 as LQKENI. The CDR3 totals 14 residues. Trimming stripped 4 bases from V and 1 base from J, with 10 bases between. CDR3 region: CASSRGQTNTEAFF. CDR3 DNA sequence: TGTGCCAGCTCACGCGGACAGACGAACACTGAAGCTTTCTTT.

J is TRBJ2-6 and V is TRBV18; TRBD1 agrees at 8 bases. The V segment lost 0 bases and the J segment 0 bases; nucleotides outside the gene matches: 4. Germline V gene lookup returns CDR1 KGHSH and CDR2 LQKENI. This CDR3 is built from 18 residues. The CDR3 is CASSPPETGVSGANVLTF. In nucleotides, the CDR3 is TGTGCCAGCTCACCACCGGAGACAGGGGTCTCTGGGGCCAACGTCCTGACTTTC. Complete variable domain (other parts from reference TRBV18 and TRBJ2-6): NAGVMQNPRHLVRRRGQEARLRCSPMKGHSHVYWYRQLPEEGLKFMVYLQKENIIDESGMPKERFSAEFPKEGPSILRIQQVVRGDSAAYFCASSPPETGVSGANVLTFGAGSRLTVL.

The rearrangement uses TRBV18 and TRBJ1-5; the match to TRBD1 covers 9 bases. Germline V lookup: CDR1 KGHSH, CDR2 LQKENI. V dropped 6 bases and J dropped 7; count of bases not matched to a gene: 7. The length of the CDR3 is 14 residues. The CDR3 bases are TGTGCCAGCTCCGGGGGGACAGGGAACCAGCCCCAGCATTTT. It encodes CASSGGTGNQPQHF.

The chain employs TRBV19 and TRBJ1-5, with 9 nucleotides matching TRBD1. Germline V gives CDR1 LNHDA, CDR2 SQIVND (reference sequence). Unmatched junction bases numbered 9, after V lost 5 bases and J lost 7 bases. The length of the CDR3 is 15 residues. CDR3 bases: TGTGCCAGTAGTCACCCGGGACAGGGTTCACAGCCCCAGCATTTT. Translated: CASSHPGQGSQPQHF.

V gene TRBV5-1 combines with J gene TRBJ1-1; D is perhaps TRBD1 (6 bases). The germline V and J ends were trimmed by 5 bases and 5 bases, with 22 bases remaining between them. The CDR3 runs to 16 residues. CDR1 is SGHRS, CDR2 YFSETQ, per germline. The CDR3 DNA is TGCGCCAGCAGAGACCCGGGCAGGGGCGCCGAAACTGAAGCTTTCTTT. Its protein is CASRDPGRGAETEAFF.

Of note for this clone: The junction and the germline gene differ at one end; a read error may be behind it. This rearrangement joins TRBV7-2 to TRBJ1-5; D is unresolved. CDR3 size: 13 residues. Germline CDR1 reads SGHTA; CDR2 reads FQGNSA. As DNA, the CDR3 is TGTGCCAGCAGCTTAGATAGCTATCAGCCCCAGCATTTT. Translation: CASSLDSYQPQHF.

The chain is built from TRBV5-1 and TRBJ2-3; D might be TRBD1 (5 bases). This CDR3 is 14 amino acids long. Germline CDR1 SGHRS, CDR2 YFSETQ. V lost 7 bases and J 3 bases, leaving 15 bases between the germline ends. The CDR3 DNA reads as TGCGCCAGCTCTGTGGGGCAGGGTACAGATACGCAGTATTTT. It yields the protein CASSVGQGTDTQYF.

The V gene is TRBV4-1, the J gene TRBJ2-7; 9 nucleotides align to TRBD1. The V segment lost 3 bases and the J segment 6 bases; nucleotides outside the gene matches: 6. Germline V lookup: CDR1 MGHRA, CDR2 YSYEKL. The CDR3 loop spans 14 amino acids. The chain's CDR3 is CASSQPGQGGEQYF. In DNA, the CDR3 is TGCGCCAGCAGCCAGCCGGGACAGGGTGGCGAGCAGTACTTC.

The chain has TRBV5-4 and TRBJ2-4; 8 bases map to TRBD1. This CDR3 contains 14 residues. Germline V gene lookup returns CDR1 SGHNT and CDR2 YYREEE (reference sequence). Germline trimming cut 4 bases from V and 6 bases from J; bases unmatched to any gene: 6. CDR3 nucleotide sequence: TGTGCCAGCAGCCCGGGACAGGATGGAAACATTCAGTACTTC. This gives the protein CASSPGQDGNIQYF.

This rearrangement joins TRBV19 to TRBJ1-3; D not certain. CDR3 size: 13 residues. CDR1 is LNHDA and CDR2 is SQIVND in the germline V gene (reference sequence). Trimming left V 3 bases short and J 4 bases short, with 7 bases between. CDR3 protein: CASSMNSGNTIYF. CDR3 DNA sequence: TGTGCCAGTAGTATGAACAGCGGAAACACCATATATTTT.

V gene TRBV7-3 combines with J gene TRBJ2-5, with D perhaps matching TRBD2 (6 bases). The CDR3 covers 13 residues. In germline, CDR1 is SGHTA, CDR2 FQGTGA. V lost 9 bases, J lost 1 base, and 12 bases lay in between. The CDR3 is CASARGIQETQYF. As DNA, the CDR3 is TGTGCCAGTGCCCGGGGGATCCAAGAGACCCAGTACTTC.

The rearrangement links TRBV11-2 to TRBJ1-6; a possible D gene is TRBD1 (6 bases). V gave up 5 bases and J gave up 7 bases, with 15 bases separating them. CDR3 length: 15 amino acids. The germline V gene has CDR1 SGHAT and CDR2 FQNNGV. The CDR3 loop is CASSVAQGSNSPLHF. The CDR3 DNA reads TGTGCCAGCAGCGTAGCCCAGGGGAGCAATTCACCCCTCCACTTT.

The chain employs TRBV7-6 and TRBJ2-2; D is ambiguous. This CDR3 has 13 residues. The germline V and J ends were trimmed by 4 bases and 3 bases, with 6 bases remaining between them. Germline CDR1 is SGHVS and CDR2 is FNYEAQ. Here the CDR3 reads CASSSADTGELFF. CDR3 DNA: TGTGCCAGCAGCTCGGCGGACACCGGGGAGCTGTTTTTT.

The rearrangement joins TRBV9 to TRBJ2-3, with 7 bases aligning to TRBD2. V dropped 1 base and J dropped 0; count of bases not matched to a gene: 8. Germline V gene sequence: CDR1 SGDLS, CDR2 YYNGEE. The CDR3 covers 17 residues. CDR3 protein: CASSVSGGGVSTDTQYF. The DNA for the CDR3 is TGTGCCAGCAGCGTATCGGGTGGGGGGGTTAGCACAGATACGCAGTATTTT.

This chain connects TRBV30 to TRBJ1-5; no firm D call. The CDR3 totals 14 residues. Germline loops: CDR1 GTSNPN, CDR2 SVGIG (reference sequence). V shed 0 bases and J shed 6 bases, with 12 bases lying between them. This chain's CDR3 is CAWSVPAGPQPQHF. The CDR3 DNA sequence: TGTGCCTGGAGTGTACCGGCAGGTCCTCAGCCCCAGCATTTT.

The chain uses TRBV29-1 and TRBJ1-1, with a weak D call TRBD1 (6 bases). The germline V and J ends were trimmed by 3 bases and 1 base, with 9 bases remaining between them. The CDR3 sequence is 13 residues long. CDR1 is SQVTM, CDR2 ANQGSEA, per germline. The CDR3 is CSVDQGGNTEAFF. The CDR3 DNA is TGCAGCGTTGATCAAGGGGGGAACACTGAAGCTTTCTTT.

The rearrangement uses TRBV14 and TRBJ2-7; 7 bases line up with TRBD2. This CDR3 has 14 residues. The germline gives CDR1 SGHDN, CDR2 FVKESK. Trimming took 3 bases from V and 6 from J; bases not matched to a gene: 8. CDR3 protein: CASSHRLADVEQYF. The CDR3 nucleotides are TGTGCCAGCAGCCACAGGCTAGCGGACGTCGAGCAGTACTTC.